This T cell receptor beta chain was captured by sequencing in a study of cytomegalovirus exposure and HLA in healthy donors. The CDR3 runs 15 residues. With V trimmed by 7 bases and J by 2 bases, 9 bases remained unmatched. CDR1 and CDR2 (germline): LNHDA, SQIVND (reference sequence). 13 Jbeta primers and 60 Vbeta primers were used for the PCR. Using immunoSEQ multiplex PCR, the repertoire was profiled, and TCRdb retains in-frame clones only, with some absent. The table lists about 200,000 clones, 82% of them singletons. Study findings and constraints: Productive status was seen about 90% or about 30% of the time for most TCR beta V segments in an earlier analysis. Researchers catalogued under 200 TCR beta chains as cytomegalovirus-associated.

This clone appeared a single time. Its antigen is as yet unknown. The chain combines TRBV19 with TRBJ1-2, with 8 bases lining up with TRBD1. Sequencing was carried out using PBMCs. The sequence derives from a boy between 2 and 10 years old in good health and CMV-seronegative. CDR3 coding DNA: TGTGCCAGTATTACCGCGGGACAGGCCAACTATGGCTACACCTTC. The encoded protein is CASITAGQANYGYTF.